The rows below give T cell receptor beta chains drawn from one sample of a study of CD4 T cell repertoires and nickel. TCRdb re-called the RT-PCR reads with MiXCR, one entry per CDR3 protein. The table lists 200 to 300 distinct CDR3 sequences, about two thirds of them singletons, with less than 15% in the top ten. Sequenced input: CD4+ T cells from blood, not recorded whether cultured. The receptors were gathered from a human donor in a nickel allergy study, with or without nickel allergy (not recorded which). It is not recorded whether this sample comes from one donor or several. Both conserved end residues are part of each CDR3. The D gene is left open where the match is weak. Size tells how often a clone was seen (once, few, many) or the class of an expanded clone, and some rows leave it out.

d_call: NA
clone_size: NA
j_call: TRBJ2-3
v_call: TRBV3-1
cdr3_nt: TGTGCCAGCAGCCACACAGATACGCAGTATTTT
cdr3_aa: CASSHTDTQYF

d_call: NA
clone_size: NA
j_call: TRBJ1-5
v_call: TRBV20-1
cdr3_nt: TGCAGTGCCAAGATTAGCAATCAGCCCCAGCATTTT
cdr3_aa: CSAKISNQPQHF

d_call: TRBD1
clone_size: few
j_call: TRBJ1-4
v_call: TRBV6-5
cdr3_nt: TGTGCCAGCAGTCCCGGGACAGGAAATGAAAAACTGTTTTTT
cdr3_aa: CASSPGTGNEKLFF

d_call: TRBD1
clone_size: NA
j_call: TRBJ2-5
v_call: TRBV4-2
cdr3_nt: TGTGCCAGCAGCCAAGCCTACGCCGGGACAGCAGAGACCCAGTACTTC
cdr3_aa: CASSQAYAGTAETQYF

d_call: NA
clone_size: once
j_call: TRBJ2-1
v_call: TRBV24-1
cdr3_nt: TGTGCCACCAGTGATTCTCCCGCTAGGAGAGATGAGCAGTTCTTC
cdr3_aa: CATSDSPARRDEQFF

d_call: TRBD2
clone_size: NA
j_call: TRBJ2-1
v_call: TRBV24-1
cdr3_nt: TGTGCCACCAGTGAACATCATGGACTAGCGGGAATCCCAGAAGACAATGAGCAGTTCTTC
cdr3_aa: CATSEHHGLAGIPEDNEQFF

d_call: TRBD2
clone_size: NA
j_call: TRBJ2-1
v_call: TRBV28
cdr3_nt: TGTGCCAGCAGTGGGGGGACTAGCAGGCCCAATGAGCAGTTCTTC
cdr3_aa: CASSGGTSRPNEQFF

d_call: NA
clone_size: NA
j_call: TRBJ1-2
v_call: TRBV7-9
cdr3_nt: TGTGCCAGCAGCTTACGGGAGAGAGGCTACACCTTC
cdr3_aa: CASSLRERGYTF

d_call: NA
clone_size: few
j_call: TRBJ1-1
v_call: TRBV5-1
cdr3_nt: TGCGCCAGCAGCTTCGACAGCCTGAACACTGAAGCTTTCTTT
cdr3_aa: CASSFDSLNTEAFF

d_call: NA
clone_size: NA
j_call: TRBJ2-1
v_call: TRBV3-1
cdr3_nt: TGTGCCAGCAGCCAAGAAGCCTCCTACAATGAGCAGTTCTTC
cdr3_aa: CASSQEASYNEQFF

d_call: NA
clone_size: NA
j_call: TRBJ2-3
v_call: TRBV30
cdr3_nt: TGTGCCTGGAGCAGGGGACTAATATCTAGCACAGATACGCAGTATTTT
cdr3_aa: CAWSRGLISSTDTQYF

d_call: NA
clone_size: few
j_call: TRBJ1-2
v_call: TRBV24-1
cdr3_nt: TGTGCCACCAGTGATTTGCCTAACTATGGCTACACCTTC
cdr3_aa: CATSDLPNYGYTF

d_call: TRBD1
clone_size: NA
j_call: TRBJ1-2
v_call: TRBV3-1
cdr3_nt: TGTGCCAGCAGCCCTCATGCAGGGGGCGAACGTAACTATGGCTACACCTTC
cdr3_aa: CASSPHAGGERNYGYTF

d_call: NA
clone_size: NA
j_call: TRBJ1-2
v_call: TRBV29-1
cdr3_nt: TGCAGCGTTGATTGGGGGGCGGGATATGGCTACACCTTC
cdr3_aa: CSVDWGAGYGYTF

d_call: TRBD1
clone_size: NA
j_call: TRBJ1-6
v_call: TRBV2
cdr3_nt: TGTGCCAGCAGACCCGGGACAGTTAATTCACCCCTCCACTTT
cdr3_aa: CASRPGTVNSPLHF

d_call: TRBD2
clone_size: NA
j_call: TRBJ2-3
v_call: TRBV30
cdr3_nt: TGTGCCTGGAGCCAAGCGGGAGGGGTAGATACGCAGTATTTT
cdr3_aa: CAWSQAGGVDTQYF

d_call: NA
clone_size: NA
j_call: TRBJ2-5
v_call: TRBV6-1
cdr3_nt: TGTGCCAGCAGTGAAGAGGCGGTGCTCCCGCAAGAGACCCAGTACTTC
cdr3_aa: CASSEEAVLPQETQYF

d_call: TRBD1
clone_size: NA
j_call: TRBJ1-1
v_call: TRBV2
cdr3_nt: TGTGCCAGCAGTGGGGCAGGGGGCAACACTGAAGCTTTCTTT
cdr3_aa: CASSGAGGNTEAFF

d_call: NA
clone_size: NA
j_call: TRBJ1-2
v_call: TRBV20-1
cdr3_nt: TGCAGTGCACGTCAGGGGTATGGCTACACCTTC
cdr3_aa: CSARQGYGYTF

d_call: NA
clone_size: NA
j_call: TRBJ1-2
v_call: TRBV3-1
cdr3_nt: TGTGCCAGCAGCCAGGCAGTCTATGGCTACACCTTC
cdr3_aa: CASSQAVYGYTF

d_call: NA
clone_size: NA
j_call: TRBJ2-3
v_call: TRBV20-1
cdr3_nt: TGCAGTGCTGGGACAGATACGCAGTATTTT
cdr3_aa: CSAGTDTQYF

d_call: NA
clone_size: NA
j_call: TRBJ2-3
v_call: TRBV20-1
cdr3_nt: TGCAGTGCTAGAACATCAAGGGGGGACCCCACAGATACGCAGTATTTT
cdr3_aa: CSARTSRGDPTDTQYF

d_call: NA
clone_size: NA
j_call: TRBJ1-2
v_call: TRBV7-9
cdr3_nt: TGTGCCAGCAGCTTAGTTTCTGGAGACTATGGCTACACCTTC
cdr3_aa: CASSLVSGDYGYTF

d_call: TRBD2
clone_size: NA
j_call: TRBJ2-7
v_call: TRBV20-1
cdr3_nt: TGCAGTGCGGCCCCGTACGGGACTAGCGGTTTCGAGCAGTACTTC
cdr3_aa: CSAAPYGTSGFEQYF

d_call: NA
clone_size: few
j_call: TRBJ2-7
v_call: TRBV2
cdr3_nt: TGTGCCAGCAGTGAAGGGGTCGGGCTCTCCTACGAGCAGTACTTC
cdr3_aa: CASSEGVGLSYEQYF

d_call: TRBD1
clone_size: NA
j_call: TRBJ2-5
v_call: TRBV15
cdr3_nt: TGTGCCACCAGCAGAGATCTACAGGGGGCAGAGACCCAGTACTTC
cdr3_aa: CATSRDLQGAETQYF

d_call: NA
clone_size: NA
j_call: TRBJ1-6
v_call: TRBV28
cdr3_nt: TGTGCCAGCAGTTTGACCTATAATTCACCCCTCCACTTT
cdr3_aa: CASSLTYNSPLHF

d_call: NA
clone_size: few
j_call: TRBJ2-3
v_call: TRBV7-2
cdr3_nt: TGTGCCAGCAGCGGGTGGGGGGATACGCAGTATTTT
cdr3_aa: CASSGWGDTQYF

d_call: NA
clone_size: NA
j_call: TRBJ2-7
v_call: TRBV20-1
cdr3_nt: TGCAGTGCTAGTTGGGGACTTTCCTACGAGCAGTACTTC
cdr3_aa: CSASWGLSYEQYF

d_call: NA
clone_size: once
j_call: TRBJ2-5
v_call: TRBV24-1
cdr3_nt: TGTGCCACCAGTGATTCGCGACAGACCCAGTACTTC
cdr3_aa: CATSDSRQTQYF

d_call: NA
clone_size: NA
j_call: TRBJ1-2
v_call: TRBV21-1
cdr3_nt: TGTGCCAGCAGCCCTGAGGAAAACTATGGCTACACCTTC
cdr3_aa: CASSPEENYGYTF

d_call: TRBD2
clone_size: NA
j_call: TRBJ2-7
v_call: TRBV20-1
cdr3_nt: TGCAGTGCTTGGATCGGTAGCGGGGATTTGGATACGCAGTACTTC
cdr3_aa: CSAWIGSGDLDTQYF

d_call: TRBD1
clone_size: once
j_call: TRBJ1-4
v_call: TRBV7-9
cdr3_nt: TGTGCCAGCAGCTCGAGACAGGGAGAAAAACTGTTTTTT
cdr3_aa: CASSSRQGEKLFF